The clone carrying this T cell receptor (beta chain) was counted many times. The germline gives CDR1 MNHNS, CDR2 SASEGT. Trimming took off 2 bases at V and 0 bases at J, with 7 bases between the two ends. The CDR3 spans 14 residues. These data belong to a study of blood T cells in healthy people across ages. Next came a second PCR, run for about 7 to 12 cycles, which used a sample-barcoded 5' primer along with a J-beta primer mix. The yield of each sample was at least 3 million CDR3-containing paired-end reads. TCRdb fed the 5' RACE reads into MiXCR, producing one record per CDR3 protein. The sample yields 550,000 to 800,000 distinct CDR3 sequences, 32% seen once.

Source material: blood. The chain employs TRBV6-1 and TRBJ2-5; D is uncertain. The TCR was taken from a woman older than 75 in good health. The CDR3 bases are TGTGCCAGCAGTGAATCGCCCTACCAAGAGACCCAGTACTTC. The encoded protein is CASSESPYQETQYF.